The following is a T cell receptor (beta chain) sequence with its context. These data belong to a study of blood T cell repertoires in COVID-19. Study-wide context: T cells, B-cell-depleted T cells, or PBMCs supplied cDNA or gDNA.

The CDR3 is 12 residues long. With 8 bases removed from V and 6 bases from J, the gap between germline ends came to 14 bases. Germline CDR1 is SGHDT and CDR2 is YYEEEE. Using immunoSEQ multiplex PCR, the repertoire was profiled, and TCRdb retains in-frame clones only, with some absent. The sample has 300,000 or so clones, about 90% seen once; the top ten hold approximately 1%. The TCR was taken from a woman in her twenties or thirties who had recovered from COVID-19. The chain couples TRBV5-6 to TRBJ1-2; D is perhaps TRBD1 (6 bases). The sequenced sample consisted of PBMCs or T cells enriched from blood (not recorded which). The CDR3 protein is CASRTDLDGYTF. The DNA of the CDR3 is TGTGCCAGTCGGACAGATCTGGATGGCTACACCTTC.